This T cell receptor (beta chain) emerged from a study of vaccination and CD4 T cells after COVID-19. Study-wide background: Everyone enrolled got two doses of BNT162b2 or mRNA-1273 vaccine.

Oncomine TCR Beta short-read sequencing was applied to DNA from cultured CD4+ T cells. Via MiXCR, TCRdb re-called the PCR reads, giving one row per CDR3 protein. Of around 3,100 distinct CDR3 sequences listed, 77% are singletons. Study findings and constraints: Only after vaccination were a median roughly 90% of convalescents' reactive clones seen.

Trimming took off 1 base at V and 11 bases at J, with 17 bases between the two ends. Germline CDR1 reads MGHRA; CDR2 reads YSYEKL. The CDR3 is 15 amino acids. Remarks on this clonotype: No antigen is known for it.

Treatment given: roughly 11-day PBMC culture with coronavirus spike peptide pools or control peptides (ViraFEST assay). The V call is TRBV4-1, the J call TRBJ1-4; possible D gene TRBD1, 5 bases. The receptor was isolated from a human donor who had recovered from COVID-19. Sequenced: CD4+ T cells from blood, cultured in vitro. The CDR3 DNA reads as TGCGCCAGCAGCCAAGTTATCGGGGACCTACAGAAACTGTTTTTT. Its protein product is CASSQVIGDLQKLFF.